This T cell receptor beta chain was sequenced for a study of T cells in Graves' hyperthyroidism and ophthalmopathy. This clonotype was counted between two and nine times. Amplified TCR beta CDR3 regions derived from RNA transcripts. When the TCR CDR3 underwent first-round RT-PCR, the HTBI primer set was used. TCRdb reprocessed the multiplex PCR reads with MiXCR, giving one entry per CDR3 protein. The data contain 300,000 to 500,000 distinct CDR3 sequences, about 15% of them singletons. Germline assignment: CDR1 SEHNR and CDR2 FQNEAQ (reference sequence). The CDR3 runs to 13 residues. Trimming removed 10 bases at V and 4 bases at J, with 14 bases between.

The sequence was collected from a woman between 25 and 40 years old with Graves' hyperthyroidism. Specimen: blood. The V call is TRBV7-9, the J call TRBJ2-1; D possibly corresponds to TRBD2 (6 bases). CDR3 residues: CAIRWGEYNEQFF. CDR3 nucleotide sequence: TGTGCCATTCGTTGGGGGGAATACAATGAGCAGTTCTTC.